A single sample gave rise to the 27 T cell receptor beta chains below, sequenced in a study of vaccination effects on CD4 cells after COVID-19. Measured with immunoSEQ multiplex PCR; TCRdb has only the in-frame clones, and not every one. The sample has about 40,000 clones; about 67% are singletons. Their cognate antigens are unknown. At the end of 10 days of culture, CD4+ T cells were isolated. Participants each got two BNT162b2 or mRNA-1273 vaccine doses. Sequenced here: CD4+ T cells from PBMCs cultured without peptide, sampled after COVID-19 vaccination. These receptors were taken from a human donor who received a COVID-19 vaccine.

The chain recombines TRBV6-2 or TRBV6-3 with TRBJ2-1; D gene unclear. The CDR3 spans 18 residues. CDR1 and CDR2 (germline): MNHEY, SVGEGT. Trimming removed 0 bases from V and 5 bases from J, with 20 bases in between. For the CDR3, the DNA is TGTGCCAGCAGTTACTCGAGTAGTTTTGGGGTAGCCCACAATGAGCAGTTCTTC. It yields the protein CASSYSSSFGVAHNEQFF.

This clone was detected only a few times. This chain joins TRBV15 and TRBJ1-5, with D possibly being TRBD1 (6 bases). The CDR3 is 13 residues long. V was clipped by 0 bases and J by 6 bases, with 6 bases between them. Germline CDR1 and CDR2: LNHNV and YYDKDF (reference sequence). For the CDR3, the DNA is TGTGCCACCAGCAGAGACAGGGGTCAGCCCCAGCATTTT. This encodes CATSRDRGQPQHF.

The V and J genes are TRBV5-6 and TRBJ1-6; 7 bases map to TRBD1. Trimming removed 3 bases from V and 0 bases from J; junction bases left unmatched: 3. From germline, CDR1 is SGHDT and CDR2 YYEEEE. The CDR3 consists of 16 residues. CDR3 coding DNA: TGTGCCAGCAGCTCTCCAGGGGGCTCCTATAATTCACCCCTCCACTTT. Translated, it gives CASSSPGGSYNSPLHF.

The V call is TRBV2, the J call TRBJ1-5, with TRBD1 as a possible D gene (6 bases). CDR1 and CDR2 from the germline V gene are SNHLY and FYNNEI. V lost 2 bases and J lost 2, with 16 bases in between. The CDR3 spans 17 residues. The CDR3 nucleotides are TGTGCCAGCAGTGAAAGTGGGGGGCGTTTTGGCAATCAGCCCCAGCATTTT. This sequence encodes CASSESGGRFGNQPQHF.

A single count supports this clone. This chain uses TRBV30 with TRBJ1-1; TRBD1 is a possible D gene (6 bases). CDR3 length: 13 residues. Germline V lookup: CDR1 GTSNPN, CDR2 SVGIG (reference sequence). The ends were cut back, 8 bases at V and 4 bases at J, with 17 bases in the middle. CDR3 loop: CARNRAVGTEAFF. CDR3 in DNA: TGTGCCAGAAACAGGGCGGTGGGCACTGAAGCTTTCTTT.

The rearrangement links TRBV10-3 to TRBJ2-2; 7 bases line up with TRBD2. V shed 11 bases and J 4 bases; nucleotides not matched to a gene: 13. The CDR3 sequence is 15 residues long. The V gene's germline CDR1 is ENHRY and CDR2 SYGVKD. The CDR3 spells CAGAGTTDPTGELFF. CDR3 DNA: TGTGCCGGCGCCGGGACTACAGACCCCACCGGGGAGCTGTTTTTT.

The V and J genes are TRBV30 and TRBJ2-7; D unresolved. This CDR3 is 15 amino acids long. Germline CDR1 reads GTSNPN; CDR2 reads SVGIG (reference sequence). V lost 4 bases and J lost 1, with 17 bases in between. The CDR3 loop reads CAWTQSGRNSYEQYF. In DNA, the CDR3 is TGTGCCTGGACTCAATCAGGACGGAATTCCTACGAGCAGTACTTC.

This clone has only one observation. The V gene is TRBV2, the J gene TRBJ1-2; D perhaps matches TRBD1 (5 bases). This CDR3 has 15 residues. Germline lookup yields CDR1 SNHLY and CDR2 FYNNEI. V lost 8 bases and J 5 bases, leaving 21 bases between the germline ends. CDR3 residues: CASPAMGDGGYGYTF. Here the CDR3 DNA reads TGTGCCAGCCCGGCAATGGGGGATGGGGGGTATGGCTACACCTTC.

This clone was detected only once. This chain joins TRBV4-2 and TRBJ2-3, with 8 bases aligning to TRBD2. The length of the CDR3 is 18 residues. The V gene end was trimmed by 4 bases and the J gene end by 1 base; junction bases not matched to a gene: 13. Germline CDR1 LGHNA, CDR2 YNFKEQ. The CDR3 DNA is TGTGCCAGCAGCCCTTACCCCGGACTAGCCGAAGGCACAGATACGCAGTATTTT. Translating gives CASSPYPGLAEGTDTQYF.

V usage is TRBV7-9 and J usage is TRBJ1-2, with 8 nucleotides matching TRBD1. This CDR3 is built from 16 residues. Germline CDR1 and CDR2: SEHNR and FQNEAQ (reference sequence). V lost 0 bases and J lost 6; bases outside the gene matches: 9. CDR3 sequence (DNA): TGTGCCAGCAGCTTAGCGCTCGTCACAGGGGGGGATGGCTACACCTTC. It codes for CASSLALVTGGDGYTF.

V gene TRBV6-5 combines with J gene TRBJ2-3; unclear D gene. The germline V and J ends were trimmed by 8 bases and 5 bases, with 14 bases remaining between them. This CDR3 comprises 13 residues. Germline V lookup: CDR1 MNHEY, CDR2 SVGAGI. The CDR3 loop is CASGLKRGDTQYF. The DNA of the CDR3 is TGTGCCAGCGGCCTAAAAAGAGGAGATACGCAGTATTTT.

The chain combines TRBV5-1 with TRBJ1-6, with 11 nucleotides matching TRBD1. J lost 3 bases, V lost 9 bases, and 8 bases had no gene match. CDR1 SGHRS and CDR2 YFSETQ come from the germline V gene. The CDR3 spans 16 residues. Written as DNA, the CDR3 is TGCGCCACCCTCGGACAGGGGGCCGTCTATAATTCACCCCTCCACTTT. Translating it yields CATLGQGAVYNSPLHF.

DNA for the CDR3: TGTGCCAGCTCACCATCGGCTAGCGGGGGCGAGCAGTACTTC. Translated: CASSPSASGGEQYF. This chain uses TRBV18 with TRBJ2-7, with TRBD2 matching 10 bases. Germline V gives CDR1 KGHSH, CDR2 LQKENI. The CDR3 length is 14 residues. Unmatched junction bases numbered 4, after V lost 2 bases and J lost 6 bases.

This clone was seen a handful of times. This chain joins TRBV6-5 and TRBJ2-2, with no clear D. CDR1 is MNHEY, CDR2 SVGAGI, per germline. The CDR3 length is 11 residues. V lost 6 bases, J lost 7 bases, and 6 bases lay in between. This chain's CDR3 is CASSSFGELFF. CDR3 DNA sequence: TGTGCCAGCAGCAGTTTCGGGGAGCTGTTTTTT.

This chain connects TRBV2 to TRBJ2-7, with D possibly being TRBD1 or TRBD2 (5 bases each). Germline loops: CDR1 SNHLY, CDR2 FYNNEI. V was pared by 6 bases and J by 5 bases, with 17 bases between. The CDR3 length is 14 residues. In DNA form, the CDR3 reads TGTGCCAGCAGCCGCGAGGGGTACATACACGAGCAGTACTTC. This codes for CASSREGYIHEQYF.

The rearrangement links TRBV12-1 to TRBJ1-2; the table's D call, TRBD1, has no DNA check behind it. TRBV12-1 counts as a pseudogene. There are 13 residues in the CDR3. CDR3 region: CASQGQGASGYTF. In nucleotides, the CDR3 is TGTGCCAGCCAAGGCCAGGGGGCGAGTGGCTACACCTTC.

This clone occurred once. The chain is built from TRBV6-5 and TRBJ2-6; D is unresolved. Germline-derived CDR1 and CDR2 are MNHEY and SVGAGI. The CDR3 runs to 15 residues. Trimming took off 8 bases at V and 2 bases at J, with 13 bases between the two ends. CDR3 nucleotides: TGTGCCAGCGGAACAAGCCGGGCTGGGGCCAACGTCCTGACTTTC. Its protein is CASGTSRAGANVLTF.

The chain carries TRBV29-1 and TRBJ2-5; 9 bases line up with TRBD1. The CDR3 length is 12 residues. Germline values: CDR1 SQVTM, CDR2 ANQGSEA. J gave up 5 bases and V 7 bases, and 5 bases lay outside the gene matches. CDR3 region: CSGGQGSETQYF. The CDR3 bases are TGCAGCGGGGGACAGGGATCGGAGACCCAGTACTTC.

The rearrangement uses TRBV25-1 and TRBJ1-2, with 7 bases identical to TRBD1. The germline V gene has CDR1 MGHDK and CDR2 SYGVNS. V lost 7 bases, J lost 8 bases, and 7 bases stayed unmatched. This CDR3 spans 12 amino acids. The DNA of the CDR3 is TGTGCCAGCACCCACGACAGGGTCGGCTACACCTTC. It is translated as CASTHDRVGYTF.

The V gene is TRBV5-1, the J gene TRBJ2-7; 12 bases line up with TRBD1. The CDR3 extends over 17 amino acids. Germline-derived CDR1 and CDR2 are SGHRS and YFSETQ. J lost 2 bases, V lost 4 bases, and 10 bases had no gene match. CDR3 DNA sequence: TGCGCCAGCAGCCCGGAAGGGACAGGGGGCCCAACCTACGAGCAGTACTTC. This translates into CASSPEGTGGPTYEQYF.

The V and J genes are TRBV19 and TRBJ2-7; maybe TRBD1 (6 bases). Germline assignment: CDR1 LNHDA and CDR2 SQIVND (reference sequence). This CDR3 has 14 amino acids. Between the trimmed V and J ends, which lost 4 bases and 0 bases, there was a span of 10 bases. The DNA of the CDR3 is TGTGCCAGTAGTAGCCAGGGGAACTCCTACGAGCAGTACTTC. Its translation is CASSSQGNSYEQYF. The full variable domain, in which reference TRBV19 and TRBJ2-7 provide the parts outside the CDR3, is DGGITQSPKYLFRKEGQNVTLSCEQNLNHDAMYWYRQDPGQGLRLIYYSQIVNDFQKGDIAEGYSVSREKKESFPLTVTSAQKNPTAFYLCASSSQGNSYEQYFGPGTRLTVT.

The chain employs TRBV3-1 (or the pseudogene TRBV3-2) and TRBJ2-5; 8 bases match TRBD1. The CDR3 is 15 residues long. The trim removed 4 bases at V and 6 bases at J, leaving 10 bases unmatched. Germline CDR1 reads LGHDT; CDR2 reads YNNKEL (reference sequence). CDR3: CASSPGTGLEKTQYF. The DNA for the CDR3 is TGTGCCAGCAGCCCCGGGACAGGACTTGAGAAGACCCAGTACTTC.

J is TRBJ2-7 and V is TRBV6-2 or TRBV6-3, with D perhaps matching TRBD1 (6 bases). The V gene lost 2 bases and the J gene lost 4 bases, with 12 bases spanning the gap. Germline V lookup: CDR1 MNHEY, CDR2 SVGEGT. The CDR3 has 14 amino acids. CDR3 sequence (DNA): TGTGCCAGCAGTTACCCGGGACATGGATACGAGCAGTACTTC. This gives the protein CASSYPGHGYEQYF.

The table lists this clone with a count of one. V gene TRBV19 combines with J gene TRBJ1-2; a weak D match, TRBD1 (6 bases). Germline V gene sequence: CDR1 LNHDA, CDR2 SQIVND (reference sequence). The CDR3 is 16 residues long. V was pared by 7 bases and J by 4 bases, with 22 bases between. Written as DNA, the CDR3 is TGTGCCAGTACCTCGCGGTCCAGGGGAGGTGTCTATGGCTACACCTTC. Translating it yields CASTSRSRGGVYGYTF.

The chain joins TRBV5-1 to TRBJ2-2; 11 bases align to TRBD2. The CDR3 runs 16 residues. Germline V CDR1 and CDR2: SGHRS, YFSETQ. V was clipped by 0 bases and J by 7 bases; unmatched bases: 5. The chain's CDR3 is CASSLELAGVSGELFF. Here the CDR3 DNA reads TGCGCCAGCAGCTTGGAACTAGCGGGAGTCAGCGGGGAGCTGTTTTTT.

This clone turned up a few times. Other nucleotide sequences in the sample specify the same CDR3. The chain uses TRBV5-1 and TRBJ1-1, with D hard to call. The CDR3 has 14 residues. Trimming removed 0 bases from V and 4 bases from J, with 10 bases in between. CDR1 is SGHRS and CDR2 is YFSETQ in the germline V gene. CDR3 loop: CASSLGGGGTEAFF. CDR3 DNA: TGCGCCAGCAGCTTGGGGGGAGGAGGCACTGAAGCTTTCTTT.

This chain connects TRBV5-1 to TRBJ1-6; TRBD1 matches at 9 bases. The CDR3 runs 16 residues. V trimming: 5 bases; J trimming: 6 bases; junction bases outside the gene matches: 9. In germline, CDR1 is SGHRS, CDR2 YFSETQ. The CDR3, as DNA: TGCGCCAGCAGACCTAACAGGGGGCTTTTTAATTCACCCCTCCACTTT. The encoded protein is CASRPNRGLFNSPLHF. The whole variable domain, filled in from reference TRBV5-1 and TRBJ1-6, reads KAGVTQTPRYLIKTRGQQVTLSCSPISGHRSVSWYQQTPGQGLQFLFEYFSETQRNKGNFPGRFSGRQFSNSRSEMNVSTLELGDSALYLCASRPNRGLFNSPLHFGNGTRLTVT.